A single sample is the source of the 22 T cell receptor delta chains below, sequenced in a study of γδ T cells in repeated Plasmodium falciparum infection. TCRdb reran clone calling via CATT on the multiplex PCR reads. The sample lists 93,000 or so delta-chain clones; 0.95% to 1% were seen once. Bulk repertoires came from Vgamma9/Vdelta2+ or Vdelta2-negative gammadelta T cells flow-sorted from PBMC. The specimen was gamma-delta T cells from blood. These receptors all come from a pool of human donors (malaria-infected and uninfected, not separated).

As regards this clone: TCRdb attributes to this sequence the protein of a much larger clone, which differs from the DNA translation at residue 3; a read error is likely, and the protein displayed is translated from the DNA. The V call is TRDV2, the J call TRDJ1, with D hard to call. The J gene comes from matching the DNA to germline here; TCRdb lacks it. The CDR3 length is 18 residues. The germline V gene encodes CDR1 GEAIGNYY and CDR2 EKD. In DNA, the CDR3 is TGTGCCCGTGACACTCTCGTTCCCTCGGTTGCACTGACCGATAAACTCATCTTT. This gives the protein CARDTLVPSVALTDKLIF.

This clone was found many times. TCRdb's protein, taken from a much larger clone, differs from this DNA's translation at residue 11, likely owing to a read error; the protein displayed comes from the DNA. The chain couples TRDV2 to TRDJ1; possibly TRDD3 for D (6 bases). There are 18 residues in the CDR3. The V end lost 0 bases, the J end lost 0 bases, and 19 bases lay between the germline ends. Germline CDR1 reads GEAIGNYY; CDR2 reads EKD. The CDR3 DNA reads TGTGCCTGTGACACCGGAGGAGGAGTGGGGGGCAACACCGATAAACTCATCTTT. Its translation: CACDTGGGVGGNTDKLIF.

This clone has a handful of counts. This sequence is one base from a far larger clone and is likely a read error. This CDR3 is also generated by other DNA sequences in the sample. V and J are TRDV1 and TRDJ2, with TRDD3 matching over 8 bases. The J gene was missing in TCRdb and was found by matching the end of the DNA to germline. The CDR3 is made up of 24 amino acids. Germline trimming cut 4 bases from V and 8 bases from J; bases unmatched to any gene: 36. CDR1 TSWWSYY and CDR2 QGS come from the germline V gene. The CDR3 DNA is TGTGCTCTTGGGGTCACTCCTACGCCGAGGGTACTGGGGGTTCTCCGCGGCTCGACGGCACAACTCTTCTTT. Translated, it gives CALGVTPTPRVLGVLRGSTAQLFF.

Comments on this clone: This DNA's translation and the protein TCRdb lists, from a much larger clone, do not match at residue 5, likely due to a read error; the protein shown is translated from the DNA. J is TRDJ2 and V is TRDV2; TRDD3 matches at 9 bases. This CDR3 has 17 residues. The trim removed 3 bases at V and 4 bases at J, leaving 11 bases unmatched. Germline CDR1 reads GEAIGNYY; CDR2 reads EKD. The CDR3 loop is CACDPVGDTRATAQLFF. The DNA of the CDR3 is TGTGCCTGTGACCCAGTAGGGGATACGCGGGCGACAGCACAACTCTTCTTT.

About this clone: The translation of this DNA and the TCRdb protein of a much larger clone differ at residue 11, probably owing to a read error; the protein shown here is translated from the DNA. The chain is built from TRDV1 and TRDJ1; TRDD3 agrees at 11 bases. The J gene, missing from TCRdb, was assigned here through DNA to germline matching. This CDR3 has 16 amino acids. After removal of 3 bases from V and 3 bases from J, the junction contained 6 bases not matched to a gene. Looked up from germline, CDR1 is TSWWSYY and CDR2 is QGS. This CDR3 is CALGELNWGIADKLIF. CDR3 DNA: TGTGCTCTTGGGGAGCTCAACTGGGGGATAGCCGATAAACTCATCTTT.

As to this clone: This likely reflects a read error, since a far larger clone is one base away. Other nucleotide sequences from this sample produce the same CDR3. The V gene is TRDV3, the J gene TRDJ1; the match to TRDD3 covers 8 bases. The J gene was not available in TCRdb and was assigned here by matching the DNA to germline segments. Germline CDR1 and CDR2: TVYSNPD and GDNSRS (reference sequence). CDR3 length equals 23 residues. The CDR3 coding sequence is TGTGCCTTTAGAGGGGTTAGGTCGGGCCTACAGGGTGGGGGATTACTGTACACTGATAAACTCATCTTT. Amino acids: CAFRGVRSGLQGGGLLYTDKLIF.

As for this clone: One base separates it from a far larger clone, so it is likely a read error. The sample has other DNA sequences that encode this CDR3 too. The V gene is listed as TRDV1; no J gene was called; the DNA was not used to check the table's D call, TRDD3. The CDR3 is made up of 17 amino acids. The germline gives CDR1 TSWWSYY, CDR2 QGS. The CDR3 reads CALGELSSFWGIRRLIF. For the CDR3, the DNA is TGTGCCCTTGGGGAACTCTCGTCATTCTGGGGGATACGACGCCTCATCTTT.

This clone was observed at least ten times. This specimen includes other DNA sequences encoding the same CDR3. The chain links TRDV1 to TRDJ1; TRDD3 matches 8 bases. Trimming at V came to 5 bases and at J to 8 bases, leaving 7 bases not matched to a gene. CDR1 is TSWWSYY, CDR2 QGS, per germline. The CDR3 sequence is 13 residues long. The CDR3 DNA sequence: TGTGCTCTTGGGATTACTGGGGGTTCAAAACTCATCTTT. This encodes CALGITGGSKLIF.

This clone has only a few counts. A much larger clone lies one base from this, so it may be a read error. This chain's CDR3 is CALGEPAFLRSWGTMGSWDTRQMFF. The DNA for the CDR3 is TGTGCTCTTGGGGAACCTGCCTTCCTACGTAGTTGGGGTACGATGGGGTCCTGGGACACCCGACAGATGTTTTTC. The genes are TRDV1 and TRDJ3, with 9 bases identical to TRDD2. TCRdb offers no J gene call, so here the DNA was matched to germline to obtain one. Trimming took 1 base from V and 1 from J; bases not matched to a gene: 23. There are 25 residues in the CDR3. Germline CDR1 TSWWSYY, CDR2 QGS.

This clone is termed medium-sized. Other nucleotide sequences in the sample specify the same CDR3. The CDR3 nucleotides read TGTGCTCTTGGGGATTCGTACTGGGGGTCCACCGGAGTCTGGCCCGATAAACTCATCTTT. It translates to CALGDSYWGSTGVWPDKLIF. The chain employs TRDV1 and TRDJ1; 8 nucleotides line up with TRDD3. CDR3 length equals 20 residues. Germline V gene lookup returns CDR1 TSWWSYY and CDR2 QGS. V trimming: 3 bases; J trimming: 3 bases; junction bases outside the gene matches: 21.

A remark on this clone: With a far larger clone one base away, a read error is the likely cause. Other DNA sequences from this sample encode an identical CDR3 as well. The chain combines TRDV1 with TRDJ1; TRDD3 aligns across 7 bases. Germline V CDR1 and CDR2: TSWWSYY, QGS. CDR3 size: 13 residues. The CDR3 is CALSSIVLGKLIF. The CDR3 coding sequence is TGTGCCCTCTCCTCAATCGTACTGGGGAAACTCATCTTT.

This clone was counted a few times. For this DNA, TCRdb reports the protein of a much larger clone, which diverges at residue 12, most likely from a read error; the protein presented here is translated directly from the DNA. The chain combines TRDV1 with TRDJ1; 8 positions match TRDD3. Here the J gene came from matching the DNA to germline, since TCRdb omits it. Unmatched junction bases numbered 33, after V lost 3 bases and J lost 0 bases. Germline CDR1 TSWWSYY, CDR2 QGS. The CDR3 sequence is 25 residues long. CDR3 nucleotides: TGTGCTCTTGGGGACCTACGGCCTTCCCGAACCCACTGGGGGTCTCCCCGCGTGAACACCGATAAACTCATCTTT. This gives the protein CALGDLRPSRTHWGSPRVNTDKLIF.

This clone turned up a few times. This is likely an artifact of a read error, given a far larger clone one base away. The identical CDR3 is also encoded by other nucleotide sequences in the sample. This rearrangement joins TRDV2 to TRDJ1, with a possible D match to TRDD3 (5 bases). V dropped 1 base and J dropped 1 base, with 24 bases sitting between them. Germline V lookup: CDR1 GEAIGNYY, CDR2 EKD. The CDR3 covers 19 residues. The CDR3 DNA reads as TGTGCCTGTGACACTCCTTGGACTGGAGGCCCCCACCCCACCGATAAACTCATCTTT. Translating gives CACDTPWTGGPHPTDKLIF.

Comment on this clone: The TCRdb record carries a much larger clone's protein, which differs from this DNA's translation at residue 4; a read error is the likely cause, and the protein listed here is the DNA translation. Here the CDR3 reads CACGSLGDTSSWDTRQMFF. In nucleotides, the CDR3 is TGTGCCTGTGGTTCTCTGGGGGATACGAGCTCCTGGGACACCCGACAGATGTTTTTC. This sequence joins TRDV2 and TRDJ3; 12 bases line up with TRDD3. The J gene, absent from TCRdb, was called here by matching the DNA to germline. V was clipped by 5 bases and J by 0 bases; unmatched bases: 7. Germline V gives CDR1 GEAIGNYY, CDR2 EKD. This CDR3 spans 19 amino acids.

This clone has more than one count but fewer than ten. The protein held in TCRdb is that of a much larger clone and does not match this DNA's translation at residues 5 and 9, likely because of a read error; the protein shown is translated from the DNA. The chain combines TRDV1 with TRDJ1; no definite D call. This CDR3 has 13 residues. Between the trimmed V and J ends, which lost 3 bases and 5 bases, there was a span of 10 bases. CDR1 and CDR2 from the germline V gene are TSWWSYY and QGS. The CDR3 here is CALGDLVGDKLIF. CDR3 coding DNA: TGTGCTCTTGGGGACCTAGTGGGTGATAAACTCATCTTT.

This clone was seen repeatedly, ten times or more. This DNA translates differently at residue 6 from the TCRdb protein, which is that of a much larger clone; a read error is likely, and the protein shown is the DNA's own translation. This chain joins TRDV2 and TRDJ1; 8 bases are shared with TRDD3. The J gene, absent from TCRdb, was called here by matching the DNA to germline. This CDR3 is 17 amino acids long. Germline CDR1 GEAIGNYY, CDR2 EKD. V lost 3 bases and J lost 0; bases outside the gene matches: 11. Here the CDR3 DNA reads TGTGCCTGTGACCCGTCGGGGGATATGGACTACACCGATAAACTCATCTTT. As protein: CACDPSGDMDYTDKLIF.

The sample holds a few counts of this clone. A read error is the likely source, as a far larger clone sits one nucleotide away. Within the sample, other DNA sequences also encode this same CDR3. The J gene is TRDJ1, the V gene TRDV1, with D perhaps being TRDD2 or TRDD3 (6 bases each). The J gene is absent in TCRdb and was assigned here via DNA matching to germline. Germline-derived CDR1 and CDR2 are TSWWSYY and QGS. The CDR3 has 25 residues. The chain's CDR3 is CALGELEPSRTYVPGGGTNTDKLIF. CDR3 nucleotide sequence: TGTGCACTTGGGGAACTCGAACCTTCCCGTACGTACGTGCCAGGCGGGGGGACTAATACCGATAAACTCATCTTT.

This clone was picked up a small number of times. The protein TCRdb gives is from a much larger clone and does not agree with this DNA's translation at residue 5, likely a read error; the protein shown here comes from the DNA. This rearrangement joins TRDV2 to TRDJ3; 10 nucleotides agree with TRDD3. The J gene is absent in TCRdb and was assigned here via DNA matching to germline. The V gene's germline CDR1 is GEAIGNYY and CDR2 EKD. This CDR3 contains 24 residues. V shed 3 bases and J 1 base; nucleotides not matched to a gene: 23. The CDR3 sequence: CACDALVLGDENPHASWDTRQMFF. CDR3 DNA: TGTGCCTGTGACGCTCTCGTACTGGGGGATGAAAATCCCCACGCGTCCTGGGACACCCGACAGATGTTTTTC.

This clone came up many times. The protein TCRdb gives is from a much larger clone and does not agree with this DNA's translation at residue 12, likely a read error; the protein shown here comes from the DNA. The chain combines TRDV2 with TRDJ1, with D uncertain. The J gene, not given by TCRdb, was assigned here from a germline match of the nucleotide sequence. V was clipped by 1 base and J by 0 bases, with 20 bases between them. Germline assignment: CDR1 GEAIGNYY and CDR2 EKD. The CDR3 sequence is 18 residues long. CDR3 DNA sequence: TGTGCCTGTGACACGAAGTACTACCAGCCGATGCACACCGATAAACTCATCTTT. It is translated as CACDTKYYQPMHTDKLIF.

Comments on this clone: A much larger clone lies one base from this, so it may be a read error. Other nucleotide sequences in the sample specify the same CDR3. V is TRDV1 and J is TRDJ1, with TRDD3 identical over 9 bases. This CDR3 contains 18 residues. The germline gives CDR1 TSWWSYY, CDR2 QGS. The DNA of the CDR3 is TGTGCTCTTGGGGAAGAAGGGAGGGGGATACCTTTCTTGGATAAACTCATCTTC. Residues: CALGEEGRGIPFLDKLIF.

A remark on this clone: One end of the junction does not line up with germline, which may come from a read error. This rearrangement joins TRDV2 to TRDJ1; 13 nucleotides line up with TRDD3. CDR1 and CDR2 from the germline V gene are GEAIGNYY and EKD. The CDR3 is 18 residues long. Here the CDR3 reads CACDSYWGIRGLSDKLTF. The CDR3 DNA is TGTGCCTGTGATTCATACTGGGGGATACGCGGGTTGTCCGATAAACTCACCTTT.

As for this clone: A read error is likely here: a far larger clone is one base away. Other nucleotide sequences from this sample produce the same CDR3. The gene calls are TRDV1 and TRDJ1; 9 bases are shared with TRDD3. The CDR3 loop spans 19 amino acids. Looked up from germline, CDR1 is TSWWSYY and CDR2 is QGS. CDR3 in amino acids: CALGNPRPLGDHGPCKLIF. DNA for the CDR3: TGTGCCCTTGGGAACCCGAGACCACTGGGGGACCATGGACCGTGTAAACTCATCTTT.